The clone carrying this TCR beta chain was recorded many times. What it recognizes is unknown. This sample was taken from a study of T-cell reconstitution after alpha-beta-depleted transplantation in children. Study outcomes and limitations: Reportedly, roughly two months post-transplant, alpha-beta T cells arose from several hundred expanded graft clones. Among T cells one year after transplant, newly produced cells accounted for most counts and diversity.

Preparation of the TCRbeta library involved a method that used unique molecular identifiers. TCRdb re-called the PCR reads through MiXCR, storing one row per CDR3 protein. Of around 210,000 distinct CDR3 sequences listed, 5.5% to 7% are singletons. In germline, CDR1 is PRHDT, CDR2 FYEKMQ (reference sequence). This CDR3 is built from 15 residues. V shed 1 base, J shed 5 bases, and the junction held 5 bases outside the gene matches. Sequencing used PBMCs, obtained before TCRalphabeta/CD19-depleted stem cell transplant. This rearrangement joins TRBV13 to TRBJ2-3, with 8 bases lining up with TRBD2. This clonotype was obtained from a boy between 2 and 15 years old with acute lymphoblastic leukemia, due to receive a stem cell transplant. DNA of the CDR3: TGTGCCAGCAGCTTAGATATTAGCGGGGTAGATACGCAGTATTTT. Amino acids: CASSLDISGVDTQYF.